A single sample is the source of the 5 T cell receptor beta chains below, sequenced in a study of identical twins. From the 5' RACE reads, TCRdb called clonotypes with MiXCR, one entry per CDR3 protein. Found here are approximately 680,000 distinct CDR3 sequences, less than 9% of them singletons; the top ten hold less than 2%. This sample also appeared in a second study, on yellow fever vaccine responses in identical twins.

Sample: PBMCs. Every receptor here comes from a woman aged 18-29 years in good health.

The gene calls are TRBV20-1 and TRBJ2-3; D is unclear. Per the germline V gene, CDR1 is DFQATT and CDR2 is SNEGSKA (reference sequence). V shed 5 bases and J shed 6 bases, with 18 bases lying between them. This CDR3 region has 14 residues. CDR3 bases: TGCAGTGCTGGAGCTTCGAGTGGAGCGGATACGCAGTATTTT. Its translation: CSAGASSGADTQYF.

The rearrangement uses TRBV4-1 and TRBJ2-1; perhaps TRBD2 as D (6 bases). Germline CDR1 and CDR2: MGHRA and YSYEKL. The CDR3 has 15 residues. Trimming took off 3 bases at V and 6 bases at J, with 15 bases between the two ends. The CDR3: CASSQGGRYINEQFF. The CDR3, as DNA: TGCGCCAGCAGCCAGGGGGGTAGATATATCAATGAGCAGTTCTTC.

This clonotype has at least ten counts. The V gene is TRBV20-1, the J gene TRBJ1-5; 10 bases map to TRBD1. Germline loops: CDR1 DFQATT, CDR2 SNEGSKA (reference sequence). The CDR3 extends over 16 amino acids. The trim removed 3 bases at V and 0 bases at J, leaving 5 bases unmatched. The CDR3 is CSASDRGPLSNQPQHF. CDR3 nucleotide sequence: TGCAGTGCTAGTGACAGGGGGCCTCTTAGCAATCAGCCCCAGCATTTT.

The CDR3 region is CATSDPGPFTDTQYF. CDR3 nucleotide sequence: TGTGCCACCAGTGATCCGGGGCCCTTCACAGATACGCAGTATTTT. This chain joins TRBV24-1 and TRBJ2-3; D could derive from TRBD1 or TRBD2 (5 bases each). Germline V gene sequence: CDR1 KGHDR, CDR2 SFDVKD. V shed 3 bases and J shed 2 bases, with 11 bases lying between them. The CDR3 sequence is 15 residues long.

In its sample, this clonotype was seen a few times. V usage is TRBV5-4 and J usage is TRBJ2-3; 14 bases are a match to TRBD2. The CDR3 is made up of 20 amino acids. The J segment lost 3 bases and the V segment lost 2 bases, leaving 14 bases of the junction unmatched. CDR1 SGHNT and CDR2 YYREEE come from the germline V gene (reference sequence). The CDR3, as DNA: TGTGCCAGCAGCTTAAGAGACGGACTAGCGGGAGGCGGAGTTACAGATACGCAGTATTTT. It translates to CASSLRDGLAGGGVTDTQYF. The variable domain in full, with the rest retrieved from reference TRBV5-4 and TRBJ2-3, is ETGVTQSPTHLIKTRGQQVTLRCSSQSGHNTVSWYQQALGQGPQFIFQYYREEENGRGNFPPRFSGLQFPNYSSELNVNALELDDSALYLCASSLRDGLAGGGVTDTQYFGPGTRLTVL.